This T cell receptor beta chain was sequenced for a study of T cell repertoires in cytomegalovirus infection. Study background: HLA-B-restricted CMV epitopes that are well studied were used alongside recently identified HLA-C-restricted ones.

The V end lost 2 bases, the J end lost 0 bases, and 24 bases lay between the germline ends. Germline lookup yields CDR1 SGHTS and CDR2 YDEGEE. The CDR3 loop spans 20 amino acids. TCRdb independently ran MiXCR on the reads; one entry per CDR3 protein. Of 900,000 to 950,000 distinct CDR3 sequences listed, roughly a third were seen once; the top ten hold about an eighth. For this clonotype: Its antigen is still unknown.

The specimen was cultured CD8+ T cells from PBMCs, collected from culture after CMV antigen stimulation. The source of this sequence is a human donor in good health (CMV status not recorded). Some clones in this sample may be carry-over from other donors' samples. The chain is built from TRBV5-8 and TRBJ2-1; D remains ambiguous. The CDR3 reads CASSLLGRNLTNSSYNEQFF. CDR3 in DNA: TGTGCCAGCAGCTTACTCGGGCGGAATCTTACCAACAGCTCCTACAATGAGCAGTTCTTC.